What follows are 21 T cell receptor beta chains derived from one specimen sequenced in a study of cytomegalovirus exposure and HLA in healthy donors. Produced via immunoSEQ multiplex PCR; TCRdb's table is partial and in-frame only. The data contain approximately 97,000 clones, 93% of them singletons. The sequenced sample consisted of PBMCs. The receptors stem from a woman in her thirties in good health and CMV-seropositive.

The CDR3 coding sequence is TGTGCCAGCAGCGGGTCCGGACTAGCGGGTGACGAGCAGTACTTC. It translates to CASSGSGLAGDEQYF. The chain links TRBV11-3 to TRBJ2-7, with 11 nucleotides matching TRBD2. Germline-derived CDR1 and CDR2 are SGHNT and YENEEA. The J segment lost 5 bases and the V segment lost 5 bases, leaving 8 bases of the junction unmatched. This CDR3 is 15 amino acids long.

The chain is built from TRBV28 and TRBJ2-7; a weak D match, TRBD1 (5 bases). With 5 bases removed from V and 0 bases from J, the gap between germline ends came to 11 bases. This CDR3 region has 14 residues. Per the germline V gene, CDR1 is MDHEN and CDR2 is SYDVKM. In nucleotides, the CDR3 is TGTGCCAGCAGTCCCCAGGGCAGCTCCTACGAGCAGTACTTC. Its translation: CASSPQGSSYEQYF.

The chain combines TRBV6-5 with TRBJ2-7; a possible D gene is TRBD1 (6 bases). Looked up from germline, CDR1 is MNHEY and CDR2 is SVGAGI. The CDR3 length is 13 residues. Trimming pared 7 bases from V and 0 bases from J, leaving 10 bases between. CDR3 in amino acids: CASTTGSSYEQYF. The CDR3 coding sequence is TGTGCCAGCACCACAGGGAGCTCCTACGAGCAGTACTTC.

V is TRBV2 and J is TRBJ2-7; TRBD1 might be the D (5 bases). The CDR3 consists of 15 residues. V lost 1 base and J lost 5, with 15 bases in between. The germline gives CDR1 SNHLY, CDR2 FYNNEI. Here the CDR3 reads CASSEGGRYNDEQYF. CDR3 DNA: TGTGCCAGCAGTGAAGGGGGCAGGTACAATGACGAGCAGTACTTC.

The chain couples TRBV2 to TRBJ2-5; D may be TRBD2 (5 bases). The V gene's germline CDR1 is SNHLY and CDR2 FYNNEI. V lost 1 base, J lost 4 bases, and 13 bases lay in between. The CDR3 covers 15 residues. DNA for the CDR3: TGTGCCAGCAGTGAAGGTGGGAGTGGAGTAGAGACCCAGTACTTC. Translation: CASSEGGSGVETQYF.

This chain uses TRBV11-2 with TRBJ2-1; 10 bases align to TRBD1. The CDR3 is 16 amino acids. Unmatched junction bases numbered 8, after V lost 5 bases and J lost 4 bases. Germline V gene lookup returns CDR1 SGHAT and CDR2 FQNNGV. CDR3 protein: CASSPLGGQGYNEQFF. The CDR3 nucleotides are TGTGCCAGCAGCCCCCTGGGGGGACAGGGGTACAATGAGCAGTTCTTC.

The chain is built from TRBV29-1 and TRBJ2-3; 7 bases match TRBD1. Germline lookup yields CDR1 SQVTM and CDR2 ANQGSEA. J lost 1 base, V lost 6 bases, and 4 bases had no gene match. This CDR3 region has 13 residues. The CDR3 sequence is CSVQTGRTDTQYF. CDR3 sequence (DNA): TGCAGCGTACAGACAGGGCGCACAGATACGCAGTATTTT.

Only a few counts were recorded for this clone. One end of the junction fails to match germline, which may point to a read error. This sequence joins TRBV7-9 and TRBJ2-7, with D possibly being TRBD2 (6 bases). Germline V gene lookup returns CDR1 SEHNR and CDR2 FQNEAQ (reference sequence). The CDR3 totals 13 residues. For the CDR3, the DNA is TGTGCCAGCAGCTTTAGGGACTCCCACGAGCAGTACTTC. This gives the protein CASSFRDSHEQYF.

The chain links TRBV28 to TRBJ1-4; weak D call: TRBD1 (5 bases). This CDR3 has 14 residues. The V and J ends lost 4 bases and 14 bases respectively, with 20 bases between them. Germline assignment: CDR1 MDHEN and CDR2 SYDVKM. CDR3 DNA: TGTGCCAGCAGTTCCCAGGGTATTCGTGTCGTTCTGTTTTTT. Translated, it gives CASSSQGIRVVLFF.

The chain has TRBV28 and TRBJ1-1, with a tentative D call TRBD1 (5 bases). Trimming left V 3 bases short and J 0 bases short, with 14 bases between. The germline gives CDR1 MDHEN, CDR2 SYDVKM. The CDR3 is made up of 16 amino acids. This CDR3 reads CASSLQGVPMNTEAFF. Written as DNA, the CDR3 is TGTGCCAGCAGTTTGCAAGGGGTCCCCATGAACACTGAAGCTTTCTTT.

This CDR3 is CASGPATGGYTEAFF. CDR3 DNA: TGTGCTAGTGGACCCGCAACAGGGGGGTACACTGAAGCTTTCTTT. The chain combines TRBV12-5 with TRBJ1-1; 8 nucleotides agree with TRBD1. Germline CDR1 LGHNT, CDR2 FRNRAP. The junction had 9 bases not matched to a gene; V was cut back by 6 bases and J by 3 bases. The CDR3 spans 15 residues.

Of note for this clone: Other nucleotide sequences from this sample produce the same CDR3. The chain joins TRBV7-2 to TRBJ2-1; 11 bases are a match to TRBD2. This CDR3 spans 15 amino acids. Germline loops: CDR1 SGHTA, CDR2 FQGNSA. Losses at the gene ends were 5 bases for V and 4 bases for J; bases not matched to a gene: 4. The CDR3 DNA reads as TGTGCCAGCAGCCCTCGGACTAGCGGGTACAATGAGCAGTTCTTC. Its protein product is CASSPRTSGYNEQFF.

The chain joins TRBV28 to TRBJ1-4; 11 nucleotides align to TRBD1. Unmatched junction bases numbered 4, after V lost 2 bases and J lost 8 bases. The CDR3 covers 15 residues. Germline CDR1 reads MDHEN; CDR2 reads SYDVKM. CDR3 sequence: CASSLGGQGVEKLFF. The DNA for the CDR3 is TGTGCCAGCAGTTTAGGGGGACAGGGGGTAGAAAAACTGTTTTTT. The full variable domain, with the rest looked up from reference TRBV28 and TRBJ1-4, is DVKVTQSSRYLVKRTGEKVFLECVQDMDHENMFWYRQDPGLGLRLIYFSYDVKMKEKGDIPEGYSVSREKKERFSLILESASTNQTSMYLCASSLGGQGVEKLFFGSGTQLSVL.

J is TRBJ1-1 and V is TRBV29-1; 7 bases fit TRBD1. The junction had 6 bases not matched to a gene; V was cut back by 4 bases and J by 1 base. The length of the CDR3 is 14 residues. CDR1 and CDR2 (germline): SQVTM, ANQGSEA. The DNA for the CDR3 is TGCAGCGTTGTACTGACAGGGCCGAACACTGAAGCTTTCTTT. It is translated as CSVVLTGPNTEAFF.

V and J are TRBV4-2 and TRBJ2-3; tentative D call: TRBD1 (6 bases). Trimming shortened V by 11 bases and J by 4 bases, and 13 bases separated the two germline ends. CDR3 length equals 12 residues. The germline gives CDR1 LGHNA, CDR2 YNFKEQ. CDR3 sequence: CASGHQSDTQYF. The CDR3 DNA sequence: TGTGCCTCGGGACATCAATCAGATACGCAGTATTTT.

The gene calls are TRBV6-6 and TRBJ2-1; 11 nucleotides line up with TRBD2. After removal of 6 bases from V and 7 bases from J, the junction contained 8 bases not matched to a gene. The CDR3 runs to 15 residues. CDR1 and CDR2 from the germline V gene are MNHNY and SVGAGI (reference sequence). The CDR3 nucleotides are TGTGCCAGCAGCATTATAGCGGGAGGGCCAAATGAGCAGTTCTTC. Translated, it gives CASSIIAGGPNEQFF.

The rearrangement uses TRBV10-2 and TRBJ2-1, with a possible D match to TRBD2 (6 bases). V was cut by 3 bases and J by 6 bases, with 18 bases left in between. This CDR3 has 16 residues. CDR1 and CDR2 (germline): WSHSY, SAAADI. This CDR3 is CASSEVWRGGSNEQFF. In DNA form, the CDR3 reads TGCGCCAGCAGTGAAGTTTGGCGGGGAGGCAGCAATGAGCAGTTCTTC.

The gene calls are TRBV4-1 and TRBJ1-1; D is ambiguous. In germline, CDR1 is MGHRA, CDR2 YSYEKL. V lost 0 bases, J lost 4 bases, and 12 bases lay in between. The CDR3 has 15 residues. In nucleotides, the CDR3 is TGCGCCAGCAGCCAAGAGGAGGTGGATAGCACTGAAGCTTTCTTT. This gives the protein CASSQEEVDSTEAFF.

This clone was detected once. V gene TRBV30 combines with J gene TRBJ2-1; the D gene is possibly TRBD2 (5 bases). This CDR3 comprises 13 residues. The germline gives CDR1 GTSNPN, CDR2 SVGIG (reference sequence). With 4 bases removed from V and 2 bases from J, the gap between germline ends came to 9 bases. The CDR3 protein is CAWTGNTYNEQFF. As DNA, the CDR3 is TGTGCCTGGACCGGGAATACCTACAATGAGCAGTTCTTC. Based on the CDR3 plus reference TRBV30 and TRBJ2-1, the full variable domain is SQTIHQWPATLVQPVGSPLSLECTVEGTSNPNLYWYRQAAGRGLQLLFYSVGIGQISSEVPQNLSASRPQDRQFILSSKKLLLSDSGFYLCAWTGNTYNEQFFGPGTRLTVL.

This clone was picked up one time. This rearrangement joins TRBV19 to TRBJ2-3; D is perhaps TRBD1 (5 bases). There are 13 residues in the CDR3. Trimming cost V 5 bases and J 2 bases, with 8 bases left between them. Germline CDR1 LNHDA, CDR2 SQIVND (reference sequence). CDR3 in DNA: TGTGCCAGTAGTGACAGAAACACAGATACGCAGTATTTT. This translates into CASSDRNTDTQYF. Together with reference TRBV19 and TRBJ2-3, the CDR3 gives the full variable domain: DGGITQSPKYLFRKEGQNVTLSCEQNLNHDAMYWYRQDPGQGLRLIYYSQIVNDFQKGDIAEGYSVSREKKESFPLTVTSAQKNPTAFYLCASSDRNTDTQYFGPGTRLTVL.

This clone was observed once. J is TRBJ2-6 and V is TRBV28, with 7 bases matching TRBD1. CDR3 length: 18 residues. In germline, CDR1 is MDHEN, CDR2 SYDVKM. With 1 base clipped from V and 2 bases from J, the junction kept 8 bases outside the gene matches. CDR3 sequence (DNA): TGTGCCAGCAGTTTATACCACCCGACAGGGACTGGGGCCAACGTCCTGACTTTC. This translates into CASSLYHPTGTGANVLTF.